The 22 T cell receptor beta chains given below trace back to one sample, sequenced in a study of blood T cells in healthy people across ages. The use of a sample-barcoded 5' primer and a J-beta primer mix characterized a second PCR of 7 to 11 cycles. TCRdb independently ran MiXCR on the 5' RACE reads; one entry per CDR3 protein. The table includes about 510,000 distinct CDR3 sequences, 25% to 35% detected once. These data were likewise used in another study, on T cells of mothers and their children.

Specimen: blood. The receptors shown here come from a boy between 2 and 15 years old in good health.

The chain joins TRBV12-3 or TRBV12-4 to TRBJ2-3; tentative D call: TRBD2 (5 bases). The ends were cut back, 3 bases at V and 7 bases at J, with 11 bases in the middle. This CDR3 is 13 amino acids long. The CDR3 spells CASSLALANTQYF. CDR3 DNA sequence: TGTGCCAGCAGTTTGGCCCTAGCCAATACGCAGTATTTT.

The J gene is TRBJ2-5, the V gene TRBV18; TRBD1 might be the D (6 bases). There are 14 residues in the CDR3. Germline CDR1 reads KGHSH; CDR2 reads LQKENI. V was shortened by 5 bases and J by 1 base, with 11 bases between the two germline ends. The chain's CDR3 is CASSTRTAQETQYF. The DNA for the CDR3 is TGTGCCAGCTCAACTAGGACAGCCCAAGAGACCCAGTACTTC.

This clonotype was observed many times. The chain has TRBV7-9 and TRBJ2-3; D uncertain. The germline CDR1 and CDR2 sequences are SEHNR and FQNEAQ (reference sequence). The CDR3 totals 13 residues. V gave up 1 base and J gave up 9 bases, with 11 bases separating them. CDR3 sequence reads: CASSLEGLGTQYF. For the CDR3, the DNA is TGTGCCAGCAGCTTAGAAGGGCTCGGGACGCAGTATTTT.

This chain uses TRBV2 with TRBJ2-5; D assignment may be TRBD1 or TRBD2 (5 bases each). This CDR3 is 16 amino acids long. Trimming shortened V by 2 bases and J by 3 bases, and 16 bases separated the two germline ends. Germline assignment: CDR1 SNHLY and CDR2 FYNNEI. CDR3 in amino acids: CASSESGTFMKETQYF. For the CDR3, the DNA is TGTGCCAGCAGTGAATCCGGGACGTTCATGAAAGAGACCCAGTACTTC.

As regards this clonotype: The junction shows a germline mismatch at one end, possibly a read error. V usage is TRBV25-1 and J usage is TRBJ2-5; D unclear. Looked up from germline, CDR1 is MGHDK and CDR2 is SYGVNS. The CDR3 contains 14 residues. CDR3 in DNA: TGTGCCAGTAGTGAATGGTCAGACCAAGAGACCCAGTACTTC. It translates to CASSEWSDQETQYF.

This clonotype was counted between two and nine times. The chain links TRBV6-1 to TRBJ1-5; D is uncertain. This CDR3 is 17 amino acids long. Trimming pared 1 base from V and 2 bases from J, leaving 15 bases between. In germline, CDR1 is MNHNS, CDR2 SASEGT. The CDR3 here is CASSEVGRGRGNQPQHF. CDR3 nucleotides: TGTGCCAGCAGTGAAGTTGGCCGCGGGAGGGGCAATCAGCCCCAGCATTTT.

This clonotype was detected only a few times. The genes are TRBV20-1 and TRBJ2-1, with 8 bases identical to TRBD2. CDR1 and CDR2 (germline): DFQATT, SNEGSKA (reference sequence). The CDR3 extends over 15 amino acids. The ends lost 1 base at V and 3 bases at J; junction bases unmatched: 5. In DNA, the CDR3 is TGCAGTGCTAGAGGCTTGCGGGAGGACTACAATGAGCAGTTCTTC. Its protein is CSARGLREDYNEQFF.

This clonotype has a handful of counts. The chain combines TRBV11-2 with TRBJ2-5, with 13 positions matching TRBD2. This CDR3 comprises 17 residues. Trimming at V came to 0 bases and at J to 1 base, leaving 2 bases not matched to a gene. Germline CDR1 SGHAT, CDR2 FQNNGV. Here the CDR3 DNA reads TGTGCCAGCAGCTTAGAGACTAGCGGGGGGTTCCAAGAGACCCAGTACTTC. Residues: CASSLETSGGFQETQYF.

This clonotype showed up just a few times. The chain joins TRBV6-5 to TRBJ1-2, with TRBD1 identical over 8 bases. The CDR3 spans 13 residues. V was pared by 2 bases and J by 7 bases, with 3 bases of the junction left unmatched. From germline, CDR1 is MNHEY and CDR2 SVGAGI. The CDR3 region is CASSYQDRAGYTF. CDR3 in DNA: TGTGCCAGCAGTTACCAGGACAGGGCTGGCTACACCTTC.

The chain recombines TRBV5-1 with TRBJ2-5; D assignment may be TRBD1 or TRBD2 (6 bases each). The germline CDR1 and CDR2 sequences are SGHRS and YFSETQ. This CDR3 region has 14 residues. V was cut by 0 bases and J by 4 bases, with 10 bases left in between. In nucleotides, the CDR3 is TGCGCCAGCAGCTTGGAGGGGGGAGGAGAGACCCAGTACTTC. It specifies CASSLEGGGETQYF.

This clonotype appeared a few times. V is TRBV20-1 and J is TRBJ1-5; D ambiguous. This CDR3 has 14 residues. The V end lost 2 bases, the J end lost 0 bases, and 8 bases lay between the germline ends. Germline V gene sequence: CDR1 DFQATT, CDR2 SNEGSKA (reference sequence). The CDR3, as DNA: TGCAGTGCTAGATTAGGTGGTAGCAATCAGCCCCAGCATTTT. It yields the protein CSARLGGSNQPQHF.

This clonotype was observed a few times. CDR3 region: CASSHGLAGGFTGELFF. CDR3 DNA: TGTGCCAGCAGTCACGGACTAGCGGGGGGGTTCACCGGGGAGCTGTTTTTT. The chain joins TRBV27 to TRBJ2-2, with 15 bases that match TRBD2. The CDR3 length is 17 residues. The J segment lost 4 bases and the V segment lost 5 bases, leaving 5 bases of the junction unmatched. In germline, CDR1 is MNHEY, CDR2 SMNVEV (reference sequence).

Regarding this clonotype: One end of the junction is discordant with germline, which a read error may explain. V usage is TRBV12-3 or TRBV12-4 and J usage is TRBJ2-5; D remains unclear. Judging by the DNA end, TRBJ2-7 fits better; the J call may be wrong. The CDR3 consists of 12 residues. The CDR3 loop reads CASSVQFYEQYF. For the CDR3, the DNA is TGCGCCAGCTCAGTACAGTTCTACGAGCAGTACTTC.

This rearrangement joins TRBV14 to TRBJ1-2; weak D call: TRBD1 (5 bases). From germline, CDR1 is SGHDN and CDR2 FVKESK. This CDR3 has 14 amino acids. V was trimmed by 4 bases and J by 5 bases, leaving 14 bases between them. As DNA, the CDR3 is TGTGCCAGCAGCCCCGTGACAGCGAGTTATGGCTACACCTTC. It yields the protein CASSPVTASYGYTF.

Only a few counts were recorded for this clonotype. The rearrangement links TRBV27 to TRBJ2-2; tentatively, D is TRBD1 (6 bases). Germline V lookup: CDR1 MNHEY, CDR2 SMNVEV (reference sequence). V lost 11 bases and J lost 4, with 17 bases in between. The CDR3 has 14 amino acids. CDR3 nucleotides: TGTGCCTCACACGGGCGAGGGGGCACCGGGGAGCTGTTTTTT. Its protein is CASHGRGGTGELFF.

This clonotype was counted a few times. The chain employs TRBV7-2 and TRBJ2-5, with D hard to call. CDR3 length: 14 residues. Germline V CDR1 and CDR2: SGHTA, FQGNSA. V was trimmed by 4 bases and J by 5 bases, leaving 14 bases between them. DNA of the CDR3: TGTGCCAGCAGCTCTCGGACGGTGGGGGAGACCCAGTACTTC. Its protein is CASSSRTVGETQYF.

The chain has TRBV7-9 and TRBJ1-2; 8 nucleotides agree with TRBD1. Unmatched junction bases numbered 11, after V lost 5 bases and J lost 6 bases. The CDR3 runs to 15 residues. CDR1 and CDR2 (germline): SEHNR, FQNEAQ (reference sequence). CDR3 residues: CASSTDRGWYHGYTF. CDR3 nucleotide sequence: TGTGCCAGCAGCACAGACAGGGGCTGGTATCATGGCTACACCTTC.

This clonotype has more than one count but fewer than ten. CDR3 in DNA: TGTGCCAGCAGCTTAGGGACTAGCGGGAGGTGGAGTGACAAAAACATTCAGTACTTC. Its translation is CASSLGTSGRWSDKNIQYF. The genes are TRBV11-2 and TRBJ2-4, with TRBD2 identical over 14 bases. Germline assignment: CDR1 SGHAT and CDR2 FQNNGV. J gave up 3 bases and V 1 base, and 8 bases lay outside the gene matches. This CDR3 comprises 19 residues.

V usage is TRBV5-1 and J usage is TRBJ2-5; perhaps TRBD2 as D (6 bases). CDR3 length: 13 residues. The germline CDR1 and CDR2 sequences are SGHRS and YFSETQ. V was pared by 5 bases and J by 5 bases, with 13 bases between. CDR3 coding DNA: TGCGCCAGCAGTGCTAGCGTCCCGGAGACCCAGTACTTC. This translates into CASSASVPETQYF.

The sample holds a few counts of this clonotype. The chain is built from TRBV5-1 and TRBJ2-1; D remains unclear. Germline CDR1 and CDR2: SGHRS and YFSETQ. The CDR3 loop spans 16 amino acids. The V and J ends lost 4 bases and 0 bases respectively, with 14 bases between them. The CDR3 bases are TGCGCCAGCAGCGTCGATGGAACGAGCTCCTACAATGAGCAGTTCTTC. Amino acid sequence: CASSVDGTSSYNEQFF.

This clonotype turned up a few times. J is TRBJ1-3 and V is TRBV29-1; D is unclear. Between the trimmed V and J ends, which lost 6 bases and 0 bases, there was a span of 12 bases. This CDR3 has 14 amino acids. Germline V CDR1 and CDR2: SQVTM, ANQGSEA. The CDR3, as DNA: TGCAGCGTGATGCTTGGCGGCTCTGGAAACACCATATATTTT. Protein sequence: CSVMLGGSGNTIYF.

The chain joins TRBV5-1 to TRBJ2-1; the match to TRBD1 covers 11 bases. With 6 bases clipped from V and 3 bases from J, the junction kept 8 bases outside the gene matches. CDR3 length equals 16 residues. Germline V CDR1 and CDR2: SGHRS, YFSETQ. CDR3 sequence reads: CASTASGTGGYNEQFF. The CDR3 bases are TGCGCCAGCACTGCTTCCGGGACAGGGGGCTACAATGAGCAGTTCTTC.